A selection of T cell receptor beta chains follows, all from one sample in a study of T cells in Graves' hyperthyroidism and ophthalmopathy. TCRdb re-called the multiplex PCR reads through MiXCR, storing one row per CDR3 protein. In the table there are some 150,000 distinct CDR3 sequences, around 20% of which are singletons. Specimen: blood. These receptors originate from a woman between 45 and 60 years old with Graves' hyperthyroidism that later progressed to Graves' ophthalmopathy. The CDR3 runs from the conserved cysteine through the conserved F or W. Each record gives: D gene, clone size, J gene, V gene, CDR3 protein, CDR3 DNA. D genes are given only for firm matches. Not every row has a clone size; where given, it reads once, few, many or a size class.

-	many	TRBJ2-7	TRBV20-1	CSAPDSPYEQYF	TGCAGTGCCCCGGACAGTCCCTACGAGCAGTACTTC
-	many	TRBJ2-3	TRBV7-9	CASTDSGPSTDTQYF	TGTGCCAGCACCGATAGCGGTCCCAGCACAGATACGCAGTATTTT
-	many	TRBJ2-1	TRBV3-1	CASSSPGSEQFF	TGTGCCAGCAGCTCCCCAGGTAGTGAGCAGTTCTTC
-	many	TRBJ2-2	TRBV28	CASSPDRRELFF	TGTGCCAGCAGCCCAGACCGGCGGGAGCTGTTTTTT
-	-	TRBJ2-3	TRBV13	CASTLSGRGTDTQYF	TGTGCCAGCACCCTCAGCGGGCGAGGGACAGATACGCAGTATTTT
TRBD2	many	TRBJ2-1	TRBV5-1	CASSWTSRNEQFF	TGCGCCAGCAGCTGGACTAGCAGGAATGAGCAGTTCTTC
TRBD1	many	TRBJ2-1	TRBV6-5	CASSYNLQGAMDNEQFF	TGTGCCAGCAGTTACAACCTACAGGGGGCCATGGACAATGAGCAGTTCTTC
-	many	TRBJ2-7	TRBV4-2	CASSQVTSSLTHEQYF	TGTGCCAGCAGCCAAGTTACAAGCAGCCTTACCCACGAGCAGTACTTC
-	-	TRBJ1-1	TRBV20-1	CSAPPVQGLGTEAFF	TGCAGTGCCCCCCCGGTGCAGGGGTTAGGAACTGAAGCTTTCTTT
-	many	TRBJ2-1	TRBV11-3	CASSLGLAGNEQFF	TGTGCCAGCAGCTTAGGACTGGCGGGGAATGAGCAGTTCTTC
-	-	TRBJ1-2	TRBV3-1	CASSDTPRRLYGYTF	TGTGCCAGCAGCGATACCCCTCGACGGCTCTATGGCTACACCTTC
-	many	TRBJ2-7	TRBV29-1	CSVQGAGGEQYF	TGCAGCGTTCAAGGAGCCGGCGGCGAGCAGTACTTC
-	-	TRBJ2-3	TRBV30	CAWSPGQGTDTQYF	TGTGCCTGGAGCCCTGGTCAGGGCACAGATACGCAGTATTTT
-	many	TRBJ2-1	TRBV18	CASSPDSSLARRNEQFF	TGTGCCAGCTCACCCGACAGTTCCCTAGCGAGAAGGAATGAGCAGTTCTTC
-	many	TRBJ2-7	TRBV7-2	CASSLLGPTYEQYF	TGTGCCAGCAGCTTATTGGGACCGACATACGAGCAGTACTTC
-	few	TRBJ2-6	TRBV15	CATSRVVGSGANVLTF	TGTGCCACCAGCAGAGTAGTAGGCTCTGGGGCCAACGTCCTGACTTTC
-	-	TRBJ1-6	TRBV25-1	CASNWNSPLHF	TGTGCCAGCAATTGGAATTCACCCCTCCACTTT
-	few	TRBJ1-4	TRBV20-1	CSARSGSEGEKLFF	TGCAGTGCTAGATCTGGATCCGAGGGTGAAAAACTGTTTTTT
TRBD1	-	TRBJ1-1	TRBV28	CASSIGTGVEAFF	TGTGCCAGCAGTATTGGGACAGGGGTTGAAGCTTTCTTT
-	many	TRBJ1-2	TRBV20-1	CSVRDFGYTF	TGCAGTGTTCGGGACTTTGGCTACACCTTC
-	many	TRBJ1-4	TRBV7-9	CASSSDSWGEKLFF	TGTGCCAGCAGCTCGGACAGCTGGGGTGAAAAACTGTTTTTT
-	few	TRBJ1-2	TRBV4-2	CASSQDPGAGYGYTF	TGTGCCAGCAGCCAAGATCCGGGCGCTGGCTATGGCTACACCTTC
-	-	TRBJ2-3	TRBV11-2	CASSLVKPTDTQYF	TGTGCCAGCAGCTTAGTAAAGCCGACAGATACGCAGTATTTT
-	many	TRBJ1-1	TRBV18	CASSPLWVGLDTEAFF	TGTGCCAGCTCACCACTATGGGTTGGTTTGGACACTGAAGCTTTCTTT
-	many	TRBJ2-5	TRBV27	CASSPIGTRSQETQYF	TGTGCCAGCAGTCCAATCGGGACACGTTCCCAAGAGACCCAGTACTTC
-	many	TRBJ1-5	TRBV2	CASSDQKYDSNQPQHF	TGTGCCAGCAGTGACCAGAAGTACGATAGCAATCAGCCCCAGCATTTT
-	many	TRBJ2-7	TRBV3-1	CASSQEDDGSSYEQYF	TGTGCCAGCAGCCAAGAGGACGACGGGTCCTCCTACGAGCAGTACTTC
TRBD2	many	TRBJ2-7	TRBV18	CASSTGLGVYEQYF	TGTGCCAGCTCAACCGGACTAGGGGTCTACGAGCAGTACTTC
-	few	TRBJ2-3	TRBV6-1	CASSELAISTDTQYF	TGTGCCAGCAGTGAGTTAGCGATAAGCACAGATACGCAGTATTTT
-	many	TRBJ2-7	TRBV7-9	CASSLGSINYEQYF	TGTGCCAGCAGCTTGGGCAGCATTAATTACGAGCAGTACTTC
TRBD1	-	TRBJ1-5	TRBV7-2	CASSLAGTESNQPQHF	TGTGCCAGCAGCTTAGCAGGGACAGAAAGCAATCAGCCCCAGCATTTT
-	-	TRBJ2-3	TRBV14	CASSQDLKGWGTDTQYF	TGTGCCAGCAGCCAAGATTTGAAGGGGTGGGGCACAGATACGCAGTATTTT
TRBD2	many	TRBJ2-7	TRBV7-6	CASSLVAGGPPEQYF	TGTGCCAGCAGCTTAGTCGCGGGAGGGCCACCCGAGCAGTACTTC
-	few	TRBJ1-2	TRBV28	CASSLGATFYGYTF	TGTGCCAGCAGTTTGGGGGCGACATTCTATGGCTACACCTTC
-	few	TRBJ2-1	TRBV12-3/TRBV12-4	CASSSQSGGQFF	TGTGCCAGCAGTTCTCAATCGGGCGGGCAGTTCTTC
TRBD2	-	TRBJ2-1	TRBV3-1	CASSQNGAGGSSYNEQFF	TGTGCCAGCAGCCAAAATGGGGCGGGAGGGAGCTCCTACAATGAGCAGTTCTTC
-	many	TRBJ1-1	TRBV3-1	CASSQDAGIGTEAFF	TGTGCCAGCAGCCAAGATGCTGGGATCGGCACTGAAGCTTTCTTT
TRBD1	many	TRBJ1-3	TRBV15	CATSRDGRDRGYSGNTIYF	TGTGCCACCAGCAGAGATGGCCGGGACAGGGGCTACTCTGGAAACACCATATATTTT